The sequence of this T cell receptor (beta chain) was determined in a study of vaccination and CD4 T cells after COVID-19. Whole-study context: There were two doses of either BNT162b2 or mRNA-1273 vaccine given to participants. Study-wide points: Spike mono-reactivity was found in 304 of the 307 vaccine-specific clones identified in convalescent patients.

Treatment here: roughly 10-day PBMC culture with coronavirus spike peptide pools or control peptides (ViraFEST assay). TCR sequencing followed the expansion of antigen-specific T cells with peptide pools in ViraFEST. The Oncomine TCR Beta short-read assay was applied to DNA of cultured CD4+ T cells. One entry per CDR3 protein results from TCRdb running MiXCR on the PCR reads. The table shows approximately 2,800 distinct CDR3 sequences, with over 70% occurring only once. On this clonotype itself: As yet, its antigen is unknown.

The CDR3 is 15 residues long. The V gene lost 2 bases and the J gene lost 2 bases, with 10 bases spanning the gap. Germline CDR1 reads KGHSH; CDR2 reads LQKENI. J is TRBJ1-5 and V is TRBV18, with a weak D call TRBD1 (5 bases). The source is a human donor who had recovered from COVID-19. Sequences were obtained from CD4+ T cells from blood, cultured in vitro. This chain's CDR3 is CASSPTPQGNQPQHF. CDR3 nucleotides: TGTGCCAGCTCACCAACACCACAGGGCAATCAGCCCCAGCATTTT.